This T cell receptor (beta chain) was documented in a study of T cell responses to AZD1222 COVID-19 vaccine. Study conclusions and caveats: No day 14 peak samples; only post-peak repertoires were characterized. Clonal diversity may have been underestimated in mostly white British donors. Following two doses of AZD1222, Spike-specific TCR breadth and depth rose.

In the case of this clone: Its antigen remains unidentified.

This CDR3 is built from 18 residues. With 5 bases clipped from V and 3 bases from J, the junction kept 17 bases outside the gene matches. Germline assignment: CDR1 MNHNY and CDR2 SVGAGI (reference sequence). Generated by immunoSEQ multiplex PCR, the TCRdb table keeps only in-frame clones and is missing some. This sample yields some 170,000 clones, of which 90% to 95% are seen a single time; 5.1% belongs to the top ten. The sequence derives from an adult who received the AZD1222 COVID-19 vaccine. The J gene is TRBJ1-1, the V gene TRBV6-6, with 8 positions matching TRBD1. Sequencing was performed on peripheral blood, taken 28 days after the second AZD1222 dose. CDR3: CASSLSIRGRDVDTEAFF. The DNA of the CDR3 is TGTGCCAGCAGTCTATCTATCAGGGGGCGCGATGTGGACACTGAAGCTTTCTTT.